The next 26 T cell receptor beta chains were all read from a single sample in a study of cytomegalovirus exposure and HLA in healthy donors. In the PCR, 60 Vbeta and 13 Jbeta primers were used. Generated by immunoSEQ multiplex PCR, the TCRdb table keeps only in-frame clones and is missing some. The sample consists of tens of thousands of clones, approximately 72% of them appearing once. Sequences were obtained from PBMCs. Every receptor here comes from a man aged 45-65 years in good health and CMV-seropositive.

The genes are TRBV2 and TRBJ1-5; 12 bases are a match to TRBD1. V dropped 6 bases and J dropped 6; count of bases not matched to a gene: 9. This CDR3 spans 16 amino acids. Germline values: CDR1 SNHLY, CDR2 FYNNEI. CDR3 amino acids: CASRPGQGASGQPQHF. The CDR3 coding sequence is TGTGCCAGCAGGCCGGGACAGGGGGCCTCGGGTCAGCCCCAGCATTTT.

The CDR3 spells CASSGGQNSPLHF. The CDR3 bases are TGTGCCAGCAGTGGAGGACAGAATTCACCCCTCCACTTT. The genes are TRBV6-1 and TRBJ1-6; D possibly corresponds to TRBD1 (6 bases). V was cut by 4 bases and J by 7 bases, with 8 bases left in between. In germline, CDR1 is MNHNS, CDR2 SASEGT. There are 13 residues in the CDR3.

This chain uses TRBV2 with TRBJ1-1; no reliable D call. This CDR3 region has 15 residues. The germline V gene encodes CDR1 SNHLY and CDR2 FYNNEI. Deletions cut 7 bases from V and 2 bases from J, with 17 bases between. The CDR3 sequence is CASKETEDINTEAFF. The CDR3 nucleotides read TGTGCCAGCAAGGAAACAGAAGACATCAACACTGAAGCTTTCTTT.

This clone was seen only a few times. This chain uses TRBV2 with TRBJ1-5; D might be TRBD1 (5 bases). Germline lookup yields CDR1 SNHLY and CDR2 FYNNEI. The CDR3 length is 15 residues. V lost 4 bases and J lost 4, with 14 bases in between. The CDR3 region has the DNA TGTGCCAGCAGTGGGGGGGAGTCGATGAATCAGCCCCAGCATTTT. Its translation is CASSGGESMNQPQHF.

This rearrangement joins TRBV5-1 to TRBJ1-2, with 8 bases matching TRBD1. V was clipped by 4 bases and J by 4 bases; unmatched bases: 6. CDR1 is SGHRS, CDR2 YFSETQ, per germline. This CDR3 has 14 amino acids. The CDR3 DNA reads TGCGCCAGCAGCCTAGACGGGACAGGCTATGGCTACACCTTC. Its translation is CASSLDGTGYGYTF.

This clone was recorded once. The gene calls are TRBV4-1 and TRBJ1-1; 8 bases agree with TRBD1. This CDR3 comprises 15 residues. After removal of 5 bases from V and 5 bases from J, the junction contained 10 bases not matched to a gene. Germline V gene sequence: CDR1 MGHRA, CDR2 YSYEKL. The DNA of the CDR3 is TGCGCCAGCAGCACCCGGACAGGGAAGAAAACTGAAGCTTTCTTT. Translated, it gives CASSTRTGKKTEAFF.

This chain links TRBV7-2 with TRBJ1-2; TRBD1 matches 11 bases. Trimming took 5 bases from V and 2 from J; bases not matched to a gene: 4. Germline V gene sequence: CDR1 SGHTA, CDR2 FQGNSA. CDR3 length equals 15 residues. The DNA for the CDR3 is TGTGCCAGCAGCGCGCGGGACAGGGGGAACTATGGCTACACCTTC. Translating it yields CASSARDRGNYGYTF. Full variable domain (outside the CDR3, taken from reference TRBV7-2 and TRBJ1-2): GAGVSQSPSNKVTEKGKDVELRCDPISGHTALYWYRQSLGQGLEFLIYFQGNSAPDKSGLPSDRFSAERTGGSVSTLTIQRTQQEDSAVYLCASSARDRGNYGYTFGSGTRLTVV.

This chain's CDR3 is CSAVITGGASYNEQFF. CDR3 DNA sequence: TGCAGCGCTGTTATCACAGGGGGCGCCTCTTACAATGAGCAGTTCTTC. This chain uses TRBV29-1 with TRBJ2-1, with 9 bases lining up with TRBD1. This CDR3 spans 16 amino acids. CDR1 is SQVTM and CDR2 is ANQGSEA in the germline V gene. The trim removed 7 bases at V and 4 bases at J, leaving 14 bases unmatched.

The CDR3 bases are TGTGCCAGCAGCCCCGGACTAGCGGAGGAGACCCAGTACTTC. Its translation: CASSPGLAEETQYF. This chain uses TRBV27 with TRBJ2-5, with 10 bases that match TRBD2. Germline loops: CDR1 MNHEY, CDR2 SMNVEV (reference sequence). Losses at the gene ends were 6 bases for V and 5 bases for J; bases not matched to a gene: 6. This CDR3 contains 14 residues.

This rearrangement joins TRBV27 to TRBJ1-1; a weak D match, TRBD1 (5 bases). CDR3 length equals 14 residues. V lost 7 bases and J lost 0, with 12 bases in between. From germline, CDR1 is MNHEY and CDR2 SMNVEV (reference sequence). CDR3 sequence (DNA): TGTGCCAGCACCCGGGGGGGAGTGAACACTGAAGCTTTCTTT. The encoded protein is CASTRGGVNTEAFF.

CDR3 loop: CASSLIPGTPYEQYF. The CDR3 nucleotides are TGTGCCAGCAGTTTAATCCCCGGGACACCATACGAGCAGTACTTC. This sequence joins TRBV27 and TRBJ2-7; D possibly corresponds to TRBD1 (6 bases). Per germline, CDR1 MNHEY and CDR2 SMNVEV (reference sequence). The CDR3 loop spans 15 amino acids. V shed 2 bases and J shed 4 bases, with 15 bases lying between them.

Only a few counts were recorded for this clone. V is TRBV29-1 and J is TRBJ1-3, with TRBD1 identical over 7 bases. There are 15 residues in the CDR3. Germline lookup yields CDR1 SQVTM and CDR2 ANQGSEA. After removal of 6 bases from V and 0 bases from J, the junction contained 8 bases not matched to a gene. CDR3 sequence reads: CSVAKGAISGNTIYF. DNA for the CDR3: TGCAGCGTCGCCAAGGGGGCAATCTCTGGAAACACCATATATTTT. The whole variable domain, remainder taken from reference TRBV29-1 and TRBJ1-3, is SAVISQKPSRDICQRGTSLTIQCQVDSQVTMMFWYRQQPGQSLTLIATANQGSEATYESGFVIDKFPISRPNLTFSTLTVSNMSPEDSSIYLCSVAKGAISGNTIYFGEGSWLTVV.

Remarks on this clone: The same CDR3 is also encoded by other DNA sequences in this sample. This CDR3 is CAWGVGGTEAFF. The CDR3 DNA sequence: TGTGCCTGGGGGGTGGGGGGCACTGAAGCTTTCTTT. The V call is TRBV30, the J call TRBJ1-1, with D possibly matching TRBD1 (5 bases). The CDR3 runs to 12 residues. Germline CDR1 is GTSNPN and CDR2 is SVGIG (reference sequence). Trimming left V 5 bases short and J 4 bases short, with 11 bases between.

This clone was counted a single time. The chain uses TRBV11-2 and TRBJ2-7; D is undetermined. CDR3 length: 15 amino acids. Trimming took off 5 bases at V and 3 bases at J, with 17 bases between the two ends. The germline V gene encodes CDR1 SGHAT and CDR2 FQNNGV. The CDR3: CASSLLRSHYYEQYF. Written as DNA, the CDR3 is TGTGCCAGCAGCCTATTGCGTTCCCACTACTACGAGCAGTACTTC.

Here the CDR3 reads CASSQKGAPVNYGYTF. For the CDR3, the DNA is TGCGCCAGCAGCCAAAAAGGGGCACCAGTTAACTATGGCTACACCTTC. V gene TRBV4-1 combines with J gene TRBJ1-2, with a possible D match to TRBD1 (5 bases). The length of the CDR3 is 16 residues. Per the germline V gene, CDR1 is MGHRA and CDR2 is YSYEKL. The V and J ends lost 2 bases and 1 base respectively, with 14 bases between them.

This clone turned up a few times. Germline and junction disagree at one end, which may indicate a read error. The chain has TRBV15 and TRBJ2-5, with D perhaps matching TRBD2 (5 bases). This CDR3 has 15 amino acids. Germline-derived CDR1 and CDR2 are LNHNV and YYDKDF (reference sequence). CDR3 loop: CATSLHGAPGETPYF. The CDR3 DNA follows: TGTGCCACCAGTTTACACGGCGCGCCTGGGGAGACCCCGTACTTC.

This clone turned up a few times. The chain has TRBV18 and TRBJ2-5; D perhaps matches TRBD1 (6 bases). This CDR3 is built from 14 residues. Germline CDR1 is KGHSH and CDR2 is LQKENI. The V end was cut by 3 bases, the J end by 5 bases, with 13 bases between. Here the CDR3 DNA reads TGTGCCAGCTCACCCCAGGGGATTGGGGAGACCCAGTACTTC. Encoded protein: CASSPQGIGETQYF. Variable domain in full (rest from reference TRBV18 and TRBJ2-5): NAGVMQNPRHLVRRRGQEARLRCSPMKGHSHVYWYRQLPEEGLKFMVYLQKENIIDESGMPKERFSAEFPKEGPSILRIQQVVRGDSAAYFCASSPQGIGETQYFGPGTRLLVL.

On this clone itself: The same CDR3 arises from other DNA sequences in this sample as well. The CDR3 DNA follows: TGTGCCTGGAGTGTAACCGACAGGTTGTATGGCTACACCTTC. This gives the protein CAWSVTDRLYGYTF. This chain links TRBV30 with TRBJ1-2, with D possibly being TRBD1 (6 bases). From germline, CDR1 is GTSNPN and CDR2 SVGIG (reference sequence). Trimming took off 0 bases at V and 5 bases at J, with 13 bases between the two ends. This CDR3 is built from 14 residues.

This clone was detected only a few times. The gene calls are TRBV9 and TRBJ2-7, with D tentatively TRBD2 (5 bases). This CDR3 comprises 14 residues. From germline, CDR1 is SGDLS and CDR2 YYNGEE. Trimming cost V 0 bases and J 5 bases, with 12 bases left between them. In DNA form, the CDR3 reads TGTGCCAGCAGCGTAGTCGGAGGAACAGACGAGCAGTACTTC. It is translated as CASSVVGGTDEQYF.

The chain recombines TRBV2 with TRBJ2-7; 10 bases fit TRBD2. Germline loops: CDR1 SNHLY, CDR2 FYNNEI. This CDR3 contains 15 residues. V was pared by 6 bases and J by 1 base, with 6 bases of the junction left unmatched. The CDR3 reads CASRDLGLASYEQYF. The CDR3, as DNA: TGTGCCAGCAGGGATCTGGGACTAGCGTCCTACGAGCAGTACTTC.

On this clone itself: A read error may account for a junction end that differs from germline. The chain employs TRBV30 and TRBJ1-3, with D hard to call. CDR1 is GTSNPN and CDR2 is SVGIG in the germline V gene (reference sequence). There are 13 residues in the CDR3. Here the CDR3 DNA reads TGCGCAGGTGAAGTATACTCTGGAAACACCATATATTTT. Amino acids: CAGEVYSGNTIYF.

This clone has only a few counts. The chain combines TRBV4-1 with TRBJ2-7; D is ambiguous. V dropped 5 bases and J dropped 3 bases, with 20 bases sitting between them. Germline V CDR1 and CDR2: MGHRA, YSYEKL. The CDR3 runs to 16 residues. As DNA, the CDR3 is TGCGCCAGCAGCACAGAAGCAGCAAAAGGCTACTACGAGCAGTACTTC. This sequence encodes CASSTEAAKGYYEQYF.

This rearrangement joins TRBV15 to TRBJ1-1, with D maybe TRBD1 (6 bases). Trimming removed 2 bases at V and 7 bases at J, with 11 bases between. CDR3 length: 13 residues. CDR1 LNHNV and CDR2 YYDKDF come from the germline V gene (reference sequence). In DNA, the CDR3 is TGTGCCACCAGCAGATCACGGACAGTTGAAGCTTTCTTT. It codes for CATSRSRTVEAFF.

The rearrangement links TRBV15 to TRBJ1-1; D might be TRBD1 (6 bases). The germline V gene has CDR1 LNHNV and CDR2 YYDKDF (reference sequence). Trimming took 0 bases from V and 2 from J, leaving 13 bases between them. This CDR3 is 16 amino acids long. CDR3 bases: TGTGCCACCAGCAGAGATTGGGGGGGGCTAAACACTGAAGCTTTCTTT. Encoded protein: CATSRDWGGLNTEAFF.

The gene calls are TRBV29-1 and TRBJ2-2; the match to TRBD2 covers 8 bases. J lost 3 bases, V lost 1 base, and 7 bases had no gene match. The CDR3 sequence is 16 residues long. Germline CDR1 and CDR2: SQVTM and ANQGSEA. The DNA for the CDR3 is TGCAGCGTTGAAGCTTACACTAGCGGATACACCGGGGAGCTGTTTTTT. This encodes CSVEAYTSGYTGELFF.

The CDR3 loop is CAWNRGGANTGELFF. The CDR3 bases are TGTGCCTGGAATCGCGGGGGGGCGAACACCGGGGAGCTGTTTTTT. The genes are TRBV30 and TRBJ2-2, with 9 bases identical to TRBD2. V lost 4 bases, J lost 0 bases, and 3 bases stayed unmatched. CDR3 length: 15 residues. Germline loops: CDR1 GTSNPN, CDR2 SVGIG (reference sequence).